The 25 T cell receptor beta chains given below trace back to one sample, sequenced in a study of cytomegalovirus exposure and HLA in healthy donors. Researchers ran the PCR with 60 Vbeta and 13 Jbeta primers. The protocol was immunoSEQ multiplex PCR, while the TCRdb copy is restricted to in-frame clones and leaves out a portion. The repertoire has roughly 120,000 clones, around 79% of them found once; the top ten carry 3.3%. The sequenced sample was PBMCs. All receptors derive from a woman aged 25 to 39 in good health and CMV-seropositive.

This chain connects TRBV7-2 to TRBJ2-5, with 8 bases aligning to TRBD2. The DNA end is more similar to TRBJ2-7, so the J call may be wrong. Germline CDR1 SGHTA, CDR2 FQGNSA. The CDR3 spans 18 residues. In nucleotides, the CDR3 is TGTGCCAGCAGCTTAGTGGGGCGGGGACGGGGGGGCGGGTACGAGCAGTACTTC. Translating it yields CASSLVGRGRGGGYEQYF.

The J gene is TRBJ1-5, the V gene TRBV19; a weak D match, TRBD1 (6 bases). Trimming removed 5 bases at V and 2 bases at J, with 16 bases between. The CDR3 runs to 16 residues. The germline V gene encodes CDR1 LNHDA and CDR2 SQIVND (reference sequence). The chain's CDR3 is CASSVNQGRGNQPQHF. The CDR3 DNA reads TGTGCCAGTAGTGTCAACCAGGGGAGAGGCAATCAGCCCCAGCATTTT.

V usage is TRBV7-6 and J usage is TRBJ2-7; weak D call: TRBD1 (5 bases). The CDR3 loop spans 16 amino acids. Trimming removed 1 base at V and 0 bases at J, with 13 bases between. Germline-derived CDR1 and CDR2 are SGHVS and FNYEAQ. Here the CDR3 reads CASSLGAGPSSYEQYF. For the CDR3, the DNA is TGTGCCAGCAGCTTAGGGGCAGGGCCTAGCTCCTACGAGCAGTACTTC.

The rearrangement uses TRBV6-5 and TRBJ1-1; 7 nucleotides agree with TRBD1. The germline V gene encodes CDR1 MNHEY and CDR2 SVGAGI. This CDR3 spans 15 amino acids. The V and J ends lost 6 bases and 1 base, in that order; junction bases with no gene match: 8. DNA for the CDR3: TGTGCCAGCAGAGAGGGGGCCTACTCGAACACTGAAGCTTTCTTT. Translated: CASREGAYSNTEAFF.

J is TRBJ2-7 and V is TRBV2; TRBD2 matches at 7 bases. V was clipped by 5 bases and J by 4 bases; unmatched bases: 17. The CDR3 runs to 17 residues. Germline V CDR1 and CDR2: SNHLY, FYNNEI. The CDR3 nucleotides are TGTGCCAGCAGTTTAATTGGGCGGGGCGGGGGAAATTACGAGCAGTACTTC. Its translation is CASSLIGRGGGNYEQYF.

With regard to this clone: At one of its ends the junction is not consistent with the germline gene, which may arise from a read error. The genes are TRBV7-9 and TRBJ2-2; TRBD2 aligns across 8 bases. CDR3 length: 16 amino acids. CDR1 is SEHNR, CDR2 FQNEAQ, per germline (reference sequence). The CDR3 bases are TGTTCCAGCAGCTCTCGGGGGGGCTCGAACACCGGGGAGCTGTTTTTT. Its protein product is CSSSSRGGSNTGELFF.

The chain has TRBV18 and TRBJ1-2; 7 bases are a match to TRBD1. V was clipped by 3 bases and J by 1 base; unmatched bases: 2. CDR3 length: 14 residues. The V gene's germline CDR1 is KGHSH and CDR2 LQKENI. The CDR3 DNA sequence: TGTGCCAGCTCACCGGGACAGAGTAACTATGGCTACACCTTC. Its protein is CASSPGQSNYGYTF.

To note about this clone: A read error may account for a junction end that differs from germline. This chain joins TRBV7-9 and TRBJ2-2; 8 positions match TRBD2. This CDR3 has 15 residues. CDR1 SEHNR and CDR2 FQNEAQ come from the germline V gene (reference sequence). The CDR3 reads CSSSFIAGNTGELFF. Here the CDR3 DNA reads TGTTCCAGCAGCTTTATAGCGGGGAATACCGGGGAGCTGTTTTTT.

J is TRBJ2-1 and V is TRBV29-1; 8 positions match TRBD1. This CDR3 has 15 residues. Germline CDR1 and CDR2: SQVTM and ANQGSEA. V shed 4 bases, J shed 5 bases, and the junction held 10 bases outside the gene matches. The CDR3: CSVGAHRDRNNEQFF. As DNA, the CDR3 is TGCAGCGTTGGGGCCCACCGGGACAGGAACAATGAGCAGTTCTTC.

The J gene is TRBJ2-2, the V gene TRBV30; 7 bases line up with TRBD1. The CDR3 contains 16 residues. The germline CDR1 and CDR2 sequences are GTSNPN and SVGIG (reference sequence). Germline trimming cut 2 bases from V and 1 base from J; bases unmatched to any gene: 7. Written as DNA, the CDR3 is TGTGCCTGGAGTCGCGCCGGGACAGAGAACACCGGGGAGCTGTTTTTT. This translates into CAWSRAGTENTGELFF.

This clone was seen only a few times. This rearrangement joins TRBV7-2 to TRBJ1-2, with TRBD1 identical over 10 bases. Germline V lookup: CDR1 SGHTA, CDR2 FQGNSA. There are 15 residues in the CDR3. Trimming cost V 5 bases and J 8 bases; bases outside gene matches: 11. The chain's CDR3 is CASSPSTGGYQGYTF. CDR3 DNA sequence: TGTGCCAGCAGCCCTTCGACAGGGGGCTATCAGGGCTACACCTTC.

V usage is TRBV19 and J usage is TRBJ2-7; 8 bases align to TRBD2. V shed 1 base, J shed 2 bases, and the junction held 7 bases outside the gene matches. The CDR3 length is 16 residues. Germline CDR1 is LNHDA and CDR2 is SQIVND (reference sequence). The DNA for the CDR3 is TGTGCCAGTAGTATAGCTGGGACTAGAACAACCTACGAGCAGTACTTC. Translating gives CASSIAGTRTTYEQYF. Combining the CDR3 with reference TRBV19 and TRBJ2-7 gives the whole variable domain DGGITQSPKYLFRKEGQNVTLSCEQNLNHDAMYWYRQDPGQGLRLIYYSQIVNDFQKGDIAEGYSVSREKKESFPLTVTSAQKNPTAFYLCASSIAGTRTTYEQYFGPGTRLTVT.

There are a few counts of this clone. V and J are TRBV13 and TRBJ2-3; TRBD1 might be the D (6 bases). Germline V gives CDR1 PRHDT, CDR2 FYEKMQ (reference sequence). Trimming pared 5 bases from V and 5 bases from J, leaving 17 bases between. There are 15 residues in the CDR3. CDR3 sequence: CASSTTGSYGDTQYF. The CDR3 bases are TGTGCCAGCAGCACAACAGGGAGTTATGGAGATACGCAGTATTTT.

This clone has just one count. V usage is TRBV28 and J usage is TRBJ1-1, with 10 positions matching TRBD1. CDR3 size: 12 residues. V was pared by 8 bases and J by 6 bases, with 3 bases of the junction left unmatched. The germline CDR1 and CDR2 sequences are MDHEN and SYDVKM. For the CDR3, the DNA is TGTGCCAGCCGGACAGGGGGGCCTGAAGCTTTCTTT. It translates to CASRTGGPEAFF. Combining the CDR3 with reference TRBV28 and TRBJ1-1 gives the whole variable domain DVKVTQSSRYLVKRTGEKVFLECVQDMDHENMFWYRQDPGLGLRLIYFSYDVKMKEKGDIPEGYSVSREKKERFSLILESASTNQTSMYLCASRTGGPEAFFGQGTRLTVV.

The chain links TRBV6-1 to TRBJ1-2, with TRBD1 identical over 12 bases. V lost 5 bases to trimming and J lost 6 bases; unmatched junction nucleotides: 7. Germline V gene sequence: CDR1 MNHNS, CDR2 SASEGT. The length of the CDR3 is 15 residues. Here the CDR3 DNA reads TGTGCCAGCAGTCCACGGGACAGGGGGCCGGATGGCTACACCTTC. Amino acids: CASSPRDRGPDGYTF.

V usage is TRBV11-2 and J usage is TRBJ2-1, with a possible D match to TRBD2 (5 bases). V was pared by 3 bases and J by 5 bases, with 8 bases between. Per the germline V gene, CDR1 is SGHAT and CDR2 is FQNNGV. This CDR3 region has 13 residues. The DNA for the CDR3 is TGTGCCAGCAGCTTCGGACTGGACAATGAGCAGTTCTTC. It encodes CASSFGLDNEQFF.

The genes are TRBV28 and TRBJ2-2, with D hard to call. The CDR3 is made up of 14 amino acids. CDR1 is MDHEN and CDR2 is SYDVKM in the germline V gene. The V end lost 7 bases, the J end lost 1 base, and 10 bases lay between the germline ends. The CDR3 nucleotides read TGTGCCAGCACGTCGGCAGGGAACACCGGGGAGCTGTTTTTT. Amino acids: CASTSAGNTGELFF. The full variable domain, in which reference TRBV28 and TRBJ2-2 provide the parts outside the CDR3, is DVKVTQSSRYLVKRTGEKVFLECVQDMDHENMFWYRQDPGLGLRLIYFSYDVKMKEKGDIPEGYSVSREKKERFSLILESASTNQTSMYLCASTSAGNTGELFFGEGSRLTVL.

The rearrangement links TRBV19 to TRBJ2-5; 9 bases line up with TRBD2. Per the germline V gene, CDR1 is LNHDA and CDR2 is SQIVND (reference sequence). The junction had 9 bases not matched to a gene; V was cut back by 5 bases and J by 5 bases. The CDR3 length is 15 residues. The CDR3 coding sequence is TGTGCCAGTAGTTCCAGACTAGCGGCAAAGGAGACCCAGTACTTC. Translation gives CASSSRLAAKETQYF.

The chain joins TRBV5-6 to TRBJ2-1, with D possibly TRBD1 on 5 matching bases. The CDR3 sequence is 16 residues long. The germline gives CDR1 SGHDT, CDR2 YYEEEE. The ends were cut back, 0 bases at V and 3 bases at J, with 13 bases in the middle. CDR3 protein: CASSLAGQGFYNEQFF. CDR3 DNA: TGTGCCAGCAGCTTGGCCGGGCAGGGATTCTACAATGAGCAGTTCTTC.

This clone was recorded a few times. The V and J genes are TRBV28 and TRBJ1-1, with D possibly being TRBD1 (6 bases). This CDR3 is 13 amino acids long. The germline CDR1 and CDR2 sequences are MDHEN and SYDVKM. Trimming cost V 4 bases and J 11 bases, with 17 bases left between them. CDR3 nucleotides: TGTGCCAGCAGTTATGGGTCCAGGGGACGGGCTTTCTTT. This sequence encodes CASSYGSRGRAFF.

The rearrangement links TRBV7-2 to TRBJ1-2; 10 nucleotides match TRBD1. The V gene end was trimmed by 8 bases and the J gene end by 6 bases; junction bases not matched to a gene: 12. The CDR3 is made up of 15 amino acids. The germline CDR1 and CDR2 sequences are SGHTA and FQGNSA. The CDR3 region is CASGKHSGTGDGYTF. CDR3 nucleotides: TGTGCCAGCGGCAAACACTCCGGGACAGGGGATGGCTACACCTTC. The variable domain in full, with the rest retrieved from reference TRBV7-2 and TRBJ1-2, is GAGVSQSPSNKVTEKGKDVELRCDPISGHTALYWYRQSLGQGLEFLIYFQGNSAPDKSGLPSDRFSAERTGGSVSTLTIQRTQQEDSAVYLCASGKHSGTGDGYTFGSGTRLTVV.

The chain combines TRBV19 with TRBJ1-2, with 7 bases identical to TRBD1. Germline CDR1 LNHDA, CDR2 SQIVND (reference sequence). With V trimmed by 7 bases and J by 8 bases, 13 bases remained unmatched. The CDR3 has 14 amino acids. The CDR3 DNA sequence: TGTGCCAGTACCCTCAGGGACAGCGTAATCGGCTACACCTTC. Translated: CASTLRDSVIGYTF.

CDR3 sequence (DNA): TGTGCCAGCAGCTTAGTGAGTTCCCTTGGGAGAGAAACCGGCTACACCTTC. It codes for CASSLVSSLGRETGYTF. The chain couples TRBV7-2 to TRBJ1-2; no clear D gene. From germline, CDR1 is SGHTA and CDR2 FQGNSA. V was pared by 1 base and J by 8 bases, with 23 bases between. The CDR3 sequence is 17 residues long.

The chain combines TRBV11-2 with TRBJ2-7; 14 bases fit TRBD2. Trimming removed 5 bases from V and 5 bases from J; junction bases left unmatched: 2. The CDR3 totals 14 residues. Germline CDR1 reads SGHAT; CDR2 reads FQNNGV. The CDR3 region has the DNA TGTGCCAGCAGCGGACTAGCGGGGGGCCACGAGCAGTACTTC. Encoded protein: CASSGLAGGHEQYF.

The V gene is TRBV2, the J gene TRBJ2-1, with 10 bases matching TRBD2. With 8 bases clipped from V and 8 bases from J, the junction kept 9 bases outside the gene matches. Germline lookup yields CDR1 SNHLY and CDR2 FYNNEI. The CDR3 runs 14 residues. The CDR3, as DNA: TGTGCCAGCGTGTTAGCGGGGGGTACCTATGAGCAGTTCTTC. Residues: CASVLAGGTYEQFF. Combining the CDR3 with reference TRBV2 and TRBJ2-1 gives the whole variable domain EPEVTQTPSHQVTQMGQEVILRCVPISNHLYFYWYRQILGQKVEFLVSFYNNEISEKSEIFDDQFSVERPDGSNFTLKIRSTKLEDSAMYFCASVLAGGTYEQFFGPGTRLTVL.